The entry below gives a single T cell receptor (beta chain) sequence along with its context. Its antigen is still unknown. There are 14 residues in the CDR3. Germline values: CDR1 SGHRS, CDR2 YFSETQ. V was trimmed by 3 bases and J by 7 bases, leaving 17 bases between them. The data originate from a study of blood T cells in healthy people across ages. Background on the study: Researchers report that template switching captured about one barcoded beta molecule per two T cells.

PCR was performed a second time for about 6 to 12 cycles using a sample-barcoded 5' primer and a J-beta primer mix. A template-switch adaptor with 12 random nucleotides tagged each cDNA molecule. CDR3-containing paired-end reads numbered at least 3 million in each sample. In TCRdb, the 5' RACE reads were re-called with MiXCR into one record per CDR3 protein. Counted here are about 670,000 distinct CDR3 sequences, roughly two fifths occurring once; the ten biggest clones make up 25% to 35%. Study-level findings and limits: Roughly linear age-related decline in beta diversity appeared, significant by age approximately 41.

Source material: blood. V is TRBV5-1 and J is TRBJ2-7; either TRBD1 or TRBD2 may fit D (7 bases each). The clonotype comes from a man older than 75 in good health. The CDR3, as DNA: TGCGCCAGCAGCTCCGGACAGGCCGGGGGGGAGCAGTACTTC. It translates to CASSSGQAGGEQYF.